The rows below give T cell receptor beta chains drawn from one sample of a study of T cells in Graves' hyperthyroidism and ophthalmopathy. TCRdb processed the multiplex PCR reads anew with MiXCR; each CDR3 protein has one entry. The sample lists roughly 800,000 distinct CDR3 sequences; 38% were seen once. The sequenced sample was blood. The receptors come from a man between 18 and 29 years old with Graves' hyperthyroidism. Each CDR3 is given with its conserved first and last residue. The order of the fields is V gene, D gene, J gene, clone size, CDR3 length, CDR3 protein, CDR3 DNA. The D gene is left open where the match is weak. Size is stated for part of the rows, as once, few or many counts, or as a class when the clone is expanded.

TRBV15	TRBD2	TRBJ2-2	many	14	CASQLAGGPGELFF	TGTGCCTCACAACTAGCGGGAGGGCCGGGGGAGCTGTTTTTT
TRBV20-1	NA	TRBJ1-2	many	14	CSARGGQGKDGYTF	TGCAGTGCTAGAGGGGGGCAGGGCAAGGATGGCTACACCTTC
TRBV20-1	TRBD1	TRBJ2-7	NA	13	CSASGQGTYEQYF	TGCAGTGCTTCGGGACAGGGGACATACGAGCAGTACTTC
TRBV5-1	TRBD2	TRBJ2-5	NA	16	CASSNRLAVGQETQYF	TGCGCCAGCAGTAATAGACTAGCGGTGGGGCAAGAGACCCAGTACTTC
TRBV7-6	NA	TRBJ2-2	NA	15	CASSFSGSSTGELFF	TGTGCCAGCAGCTTCTCCGGGTCATCCACCGGGGAGCTGTTTTTT
TRBV7-9	NA	TRBJ2-7	NA	12	CASSLESLEQYF	TGTGCCAGCAGCTTAGAGTCCCTCGAGCAGTACTTC
TRBV6-1	NA	TRBJ1-6	NA	14	CASSEAGPHSPLHF	TGTGCCAGCAGTGAAGCGGGCCCCCATTCACCCCTCCACTTT
TRBV7-2	NA	TRBJ2-7	NA	14	CASSLSAGLYEQYF	TGTGCCAGCAGCTTATCTGCGGGTCTCTACGAGCAGTACTTC
TRBV7-9	NA	TRBJ1-2	NA	14	CASSVDADRYGYTF	TGTGCCAGCAGCGTTGACGCGGACCGCTATGGCTACACCTTC
TRBV29-1	NA	TRBJ1-3	many	12	CSGTGFGNTIYF	TGCAGCGGCACAGGGTTCGGAAACACCATATATTTT
TRBV5-1	NA	TRBJ1-1	NA	13	CASTPEGEGEAFF	TGCGCCAGCACCCCTGAGGGGGAGGGTGAAGCTTTCTTT
TRBV7-2	TRBD1	TRBJ1-6	NA	14	CASSLGQSISPLHF	TGTGCCAGCAGCTTGGGACAGTCGATATCACCCCTCCACTTT
TRBV29-1	NA	TRBJ2-7	NA	14	CSVVLGLASYEQYF	TGCAGCGTTGTTCTGGGACTTGCGTCCTACGAGCAGTACTTC
TRBV29-1	NA	TRBJ1-2	once	13	CSVDARFAYGYTF	TGCAGCGTAGATGCAAGATTTGCCTATGGCTACACCTTC
TRBV7-9	NA	TRBJ1-1	many	14	CASSSVTENTEAFF	TGTGCCAGCAGCTCAGTGACAGAGAACACTGAAGCTTTCTTT
TRBV20-1	NA	TRBJ2-5	NA	15	CSARDPAGRGETQYF	TGCAGTGCTAGAGATCCTGCAGGGAGGGGGGAGACCCAGTACTTC
TRBV7-2	NA	TRBJ1-1	NA	14	CATSRAVTSTEAFF	TGTGCCACAAGCCGAGCGGTTACTAGCACTGAAGCTTTCTTT
TRBV15	NA	TRBJ2-5	few	17	CATSSGGSGGQKETQYF	TGTGCCACCAGCAGCGGAGGGAGCGGGGGACAGAAAGAGACCCAGTACTTC
TRBV6-5	NA	TRBJ1-1	NA	14	CASSWTDGNTEAFF	TGTGCCAGCAGTTGGACAGACGGGAACACTGAAGCTTTCTTT
TRBV9	NA	TRBJ2-2	NA	16	CASSVVAGTNAGELFF	TGTGCCAGCAGCGTAGTCGCGGGGACGAACGCCGGGGAGCTGTTTTTT
TRBV20-1	TRBD1	TRBJ1-5	many	15	CSARMTGRNNQPQHF	TGCAGTGCTAGAATGACAGGGAGGAACAATCAGCCCCAGCATTTT
TRBV7-2	TRBD1	TRBJ1-2	few	15	CASSSYRGRLYGYTF	TGTGCCAGCAGCTCGTACAGGGGGCGCCTCTATGGCTACACCTTC
TRBV10-3	TRBD1	TRBJ2-3	NA	13	CAIGGQGTDTQYF	TGTGCCATCGGGGGACAGGGAACAGATACGCAGTATTTT
TRBV29-1	NA	TRBJ1-4	many	13	CSVDGGQGEKLFF	TGCAGCGTTGATGGTGGGCAGGGTGAAAAACTGTTTTTT
TRBV20-1	NA	TRBJ1-4	once	14	CSATTGKNTEKLFF	TGCAGTGCTACAACGGGCAAGAACACTGAAAAACTGTTTTTT
TRBV20-1	TRBD1	TRBJ1-1	few	13	CSATGQGKPEAFF	TGCAGTGCTACCGGACAGGGTAAACCTGAAGCTTTCTTT
TRBV29-1	NA	TRBJ1-6	once	12	CSARGNNSPLHF	TGCAGCGCGCGGGGCAATAATTCACCCCTCCACTTT
TRBV20-1	TRBD2	TRBJ2-2	NA	15	CSARDQASGIGELFF	TGCAGTGCTAGAGATCAGGCTAGCGGCATCGGGGAGCTGTTTTTT
TRBV7-2	TRBD1	TRBJ1-6	NA	16	CASSSKMGQLNSPLHF	TGTGCCAGCAGCTCCAAAATGGGACAGCTTAATTCACCCCTCCACTTT
TRBV19	NA	TRBJ1-1	many	11	CASSIGGTYVF	TGTGCCAGTAGTATAGGAGGAACATACGTATTT
TRBV7-2	NA	TRBJ1-6	once	18	CASRPTFPSGIYNSPLHF	TGTGCCAGCAGGCCGACATTCCCCTCAGGGATATATAATTCACCCCTCCACTTT
TRBV29-1	NA	TRBJ1-1	many	16	CSVEGRRGLVDTEAFF	TGCAGCGTTGAAGGAAGGAGGGGACTTGTGGACACTGAAGCTTTCTTT
TRBV29-1	NA	TRBJ2-6	many	12	CSVKSGANVLTF	TGCAGCGTTAAATCCGGGGCCAACGTCCTGACTTTC
TRBV2	NA	TRBJ1-5	many	11	CASSASGTQHF	TGTGCCAGCAGTGCGAGTGGTACCCAGCATTTT
TRBV12-3/TRBV12-4	NA	TRBJ1-1	few	15	CASSPRWGGDTEAFF	TGTGCCAGCAGTCCCCGGTGGGGGGGGGACACTGAAGCTTTCTTT
TRBV9	TRBD1	TRBJ1-4	few	17	CASSVAGQGTANEKLFF	TGTGCCAGCAGCGTAGCGGGACAGGGTACCGCTAATGAAAAACTGTTTTTT
TRBV20-1	NA	TRBJ1-4	many	13	CSATLTGNEKLFF	TGCAGTGCTACCTTGACGGGAAATGAAAAACTGTTTTTT
TRBV24-1	TRBD2	TRBJ2-7	NA	15	CASSATGGFSYEQYF	TGTGCCAGCAGTGCTACGGGGGGATTTTCCTACGAGCAGTACTTC
TRBV5-1	NA	TRBJ2-2	few	15	CASSSRTPNTGELFF	TGCGCCAGCAGCTCTCGGACACCAAACACCGGGGAGCTGTTTTTT
TRBV20-1	NA	TRBJ1-5	many	13	CSARETGNQPQHF	TGCAGTGCTAGAGAGACAGGCAATCAGCCCCAGCATTTT
TRBV7-2	TRBD1	TRBJ2-5	few	15	CASSLGQDVQETQYF	TGTGCCAGCAGCCTAGGACAGGATGTTCAAGAGACCCAGTACTTC
TRBV11-1	TRBD1	TRBJ2-7	NA	15	CASGGPGQGSNEQYF	TGTGCCAGCGGCGGCCCGGGACAGGGATCGAACGAGCAGTACTTC
TRBV9	NA	TRBJ1-1	many	13	CASSDGGDTEAFF	TGTGCCAGCAGCGACGGGGGAGACACTGAAGCTTTCTTT
TRBV24-1	TRBD1	TRBJ1-5	NA	15	CATSDPGQGGETQHF	TGTGCCACCAGTGATCCAGGACAGGGCGGAGAGACCCAGCATTTT
TRBV20-1	TRBD1	TRBJ2-7	few	14	CSAMLQTGAYEQYF	TGCAGTGCTATGCTCCAGACAGGGGCCTACGAGCAGTACTTC
TRBV2	TRBD1	TRBJ1-1	many	16	CASSGQGASWNTEAFF	TGTGCCAGCAGTGGTCAGGGGGCATCGTGGAACACTGAAGCTTTCTTT